The TCR beta chain under discussion was sequenced for a study of cytomegalovirus exposure and HLA in healthy donors. Study findings and constraints: Both high specificity and high sensitivity reportedly marked the classifier's diagnosis of cytomegalovirus status. The study put around 180 TCR beta chains on its list as cytomegalovirus-associated.

The PCR contained 60 Vbeta and 13 Jbeta primers. The data were produced by immunoSEQ multiplex PCR, yet TCRdb's version contains in-frame clones alone and is incomplete. The sample has some 100,000 clones, about 70% seen once. The CDR3 has 15 residues. The germline V gene has CDR1 SNHLY and CDR2 FYNNEI. V was clipped by 10 bases and J by 0 bases, with 15 bases between them. About this clone itself: What it recognizes is unknown.

The rearrangement uses TRBV2 and TRBJ1-4, with a possible D match to TRBD1 (5 bases). This receptor was obtained from a human donor in good health. Sequencing used PBMCs. CDR3 DNA sequence: TGTGCCACAAGCAGGGAACATGCAACTAATGAAAAACTGTTTTTT. Residues: CATSREHATNEKLFF.